The 4 T cell receptor beta chains in this list originate from one sample, sequenced in a study of CD8+CD57+ T cells in acquired aplastic anemia. Patients sequenced had flow cytometry evidence of CD8+CD57+ cell expansion. Using genomic DNA as the template, TCR beta VDJ and CDR3 profiling was carried out. TCRdb passed the reads through MiXCR, listing each CDR3 protein once. The sample lists around 200,000 distinct CDR3 sequences, 55% to 65% occurring once. The sample consisted of sorted CD4+, CD8+, or CD8+CD57+ T cells (not recorded which) from PBMCs. These receptors originate from a human donor with aplastic anemia.

This clonotype occurred many times. The rearrangement links TRBV6-5 to TRBJ1-1; D perhaps matches TRBD1 (6 bases). The CDR3 is 15 residues long. Trimming cost V 0 bases and J 7 bases, with 15 bases left between them. Germline CDR1 is MNHEY and CDR2 is SVGAGI. CDR3 nucleotides: TGTGCCAGCAGTTACTCGGGGACACTTGAGGGTGAAGCTTTCTTT. Translating it yields CASSYSGTLEGEAFF.

The CDR3, as DNA: TGTGCCACCAGTGAGACAGCGGGCAGCACAGATACGCAGTATTTT. Amino acid sequence: CATSETAGSTDTQYF. This sequence joins TRBV24-1 and TRBJ2-3, with D maybe TRBD2 (6 bases). Germline V gene lookup returns CDR1 KGHDR and CDR2 SFDVKD. There are 15 residues in the CDR3. Trimming stripped 4 bases from V and 0 bases from J, with 10 bases between.

The CDR3 reads CAIKEVGGQETQYF. The CDR3 DNA reads as TGTGCCATCAAGGAGGTAGGGGGACAAGAGACCCAGTACTTC. The rearrangement joins TRBV10-3 to TRBJ2-5, with a possible D match to TRBD1 (6 bases). Germline CDR1 is ENHRY and CDR2 is SYGVKD. Deletions cut 7 bases from V and 2 bases from J, with 14 bases between. The CDR3 is 14 amino acids.

The chain combines TRBV19 with TRBJ2-5; 10 bases align to TRBD1. After removal of 5 bases from V and 2 bases from J, the junction contained 5 bases not matched to a gene. The germline V gene encodes CDR1 LNHDA and CDR2 SQIVND (reference sequence). The CDR3 extends over 15 amino acids. The CDR3 region is CASSRRTGGQETQYF. In DNA, the CDR3 is TGTGCCAGTAGTCGAAGGACAGGGGGGCAAGAGACCCAGTACTTC.